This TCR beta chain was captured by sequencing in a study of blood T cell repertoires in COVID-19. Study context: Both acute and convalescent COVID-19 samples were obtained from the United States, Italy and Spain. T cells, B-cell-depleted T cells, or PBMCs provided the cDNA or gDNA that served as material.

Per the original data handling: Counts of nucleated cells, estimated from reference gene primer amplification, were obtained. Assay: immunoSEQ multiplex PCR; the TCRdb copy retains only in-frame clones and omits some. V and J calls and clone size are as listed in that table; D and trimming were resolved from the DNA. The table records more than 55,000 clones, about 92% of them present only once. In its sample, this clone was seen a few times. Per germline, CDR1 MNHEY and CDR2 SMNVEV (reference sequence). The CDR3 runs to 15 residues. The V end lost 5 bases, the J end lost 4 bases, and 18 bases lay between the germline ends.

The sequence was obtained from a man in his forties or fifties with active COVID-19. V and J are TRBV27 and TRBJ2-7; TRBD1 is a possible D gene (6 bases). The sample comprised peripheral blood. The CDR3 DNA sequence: TGTGCCAGCAGTAAATTACAGGGTATCGAATACGAGCAGTACTTC. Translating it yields CASSKLQGIEYEQYF.